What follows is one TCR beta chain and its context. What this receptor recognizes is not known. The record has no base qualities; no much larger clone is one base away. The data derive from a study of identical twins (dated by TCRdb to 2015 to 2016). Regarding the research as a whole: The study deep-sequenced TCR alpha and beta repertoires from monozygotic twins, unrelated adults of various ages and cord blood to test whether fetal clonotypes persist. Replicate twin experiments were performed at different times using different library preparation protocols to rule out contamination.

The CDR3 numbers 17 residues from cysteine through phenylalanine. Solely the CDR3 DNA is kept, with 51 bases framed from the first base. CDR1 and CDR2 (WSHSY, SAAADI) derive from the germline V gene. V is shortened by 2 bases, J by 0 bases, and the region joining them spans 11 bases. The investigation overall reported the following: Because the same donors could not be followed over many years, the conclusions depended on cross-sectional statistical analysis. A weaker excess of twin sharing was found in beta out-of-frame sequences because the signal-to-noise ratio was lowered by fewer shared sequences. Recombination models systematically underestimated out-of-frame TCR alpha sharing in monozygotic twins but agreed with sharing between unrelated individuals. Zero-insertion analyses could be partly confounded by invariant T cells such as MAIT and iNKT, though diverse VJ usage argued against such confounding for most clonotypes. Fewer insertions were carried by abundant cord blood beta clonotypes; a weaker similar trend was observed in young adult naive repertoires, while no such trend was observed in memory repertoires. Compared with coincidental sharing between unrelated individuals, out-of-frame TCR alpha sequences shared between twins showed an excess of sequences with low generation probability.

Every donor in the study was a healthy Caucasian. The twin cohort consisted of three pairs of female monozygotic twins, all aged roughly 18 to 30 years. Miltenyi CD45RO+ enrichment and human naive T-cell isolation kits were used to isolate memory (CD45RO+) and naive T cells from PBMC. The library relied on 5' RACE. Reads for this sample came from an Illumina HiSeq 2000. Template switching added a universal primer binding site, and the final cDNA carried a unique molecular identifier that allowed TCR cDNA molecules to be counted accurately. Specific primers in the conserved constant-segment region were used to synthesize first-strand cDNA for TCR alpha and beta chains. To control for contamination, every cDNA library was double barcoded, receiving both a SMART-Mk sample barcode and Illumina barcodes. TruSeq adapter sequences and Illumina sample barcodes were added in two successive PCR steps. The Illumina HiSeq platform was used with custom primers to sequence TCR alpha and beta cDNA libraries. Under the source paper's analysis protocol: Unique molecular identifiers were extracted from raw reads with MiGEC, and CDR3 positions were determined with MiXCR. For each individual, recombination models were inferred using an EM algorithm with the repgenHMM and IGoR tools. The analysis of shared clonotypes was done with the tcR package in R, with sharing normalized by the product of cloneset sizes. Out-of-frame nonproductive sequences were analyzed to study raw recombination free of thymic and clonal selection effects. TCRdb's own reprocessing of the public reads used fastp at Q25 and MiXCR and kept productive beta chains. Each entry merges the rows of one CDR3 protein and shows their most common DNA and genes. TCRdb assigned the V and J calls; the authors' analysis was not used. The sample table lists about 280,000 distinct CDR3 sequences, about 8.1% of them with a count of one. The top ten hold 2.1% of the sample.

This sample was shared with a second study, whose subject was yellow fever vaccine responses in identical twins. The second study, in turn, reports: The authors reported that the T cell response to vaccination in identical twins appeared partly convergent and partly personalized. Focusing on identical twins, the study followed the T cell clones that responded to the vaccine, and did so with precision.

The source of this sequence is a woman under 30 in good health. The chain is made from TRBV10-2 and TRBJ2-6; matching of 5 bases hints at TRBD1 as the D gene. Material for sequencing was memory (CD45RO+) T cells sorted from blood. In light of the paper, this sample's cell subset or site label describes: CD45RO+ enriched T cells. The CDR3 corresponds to CASSEIGQDSGANVLTF. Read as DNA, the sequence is TGCGCCAGCAGTGAGATAGGACAAGACTCTGGGGCCAACGTCCTGACTTTC.